This TCR beta chain derives from a study of cytotoxic CD8 clonotypes in ibrutinib-treated CLL. Study findings and constraints: Public clonotypes, an uncommon group, contracted or remained stable on treatment.

CDR3 length: 16 amino acids. Germline CDR1 MNHNS, CDR2 SASEGT. J gave up 11 bases and V 2 bases, and 16 bases lay outside the gene matches. This clone was seen a handful of times. Antigen unknown. The assay was immunoSEQ multiplex PCR, and TCRdb's table has in-frame clones only and misses some. The table includes some 23,000 clones, 65% to 80% detected once. This material consisted of PBMCs, taken after 12 months of ibrutinib treatment. This receptor was obtained from a human donor with chronic lymphocytic leukemia. This chain links TRBV6-1 with TRBJ2-5; the match to TRBD2 covers 8 bases. The CDR3 region is CASSERTGGAYGPQYF. The CDR3 DNA sequence: TGTGCCAGCAGTGAAAGGACGGGGGGGGCGTATGGACCGCAGTACTTC.